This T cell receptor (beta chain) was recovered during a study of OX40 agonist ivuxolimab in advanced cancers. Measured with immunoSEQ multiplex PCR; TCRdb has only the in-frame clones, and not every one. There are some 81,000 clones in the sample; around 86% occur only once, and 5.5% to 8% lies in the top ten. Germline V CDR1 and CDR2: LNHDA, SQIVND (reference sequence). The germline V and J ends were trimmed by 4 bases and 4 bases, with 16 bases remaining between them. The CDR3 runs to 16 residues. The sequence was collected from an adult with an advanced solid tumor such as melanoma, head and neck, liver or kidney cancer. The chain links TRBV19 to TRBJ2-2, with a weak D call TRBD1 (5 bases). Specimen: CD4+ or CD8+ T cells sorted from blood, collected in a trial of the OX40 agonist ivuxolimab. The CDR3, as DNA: TGTGCCAGTAGTAGGGTCGCGCAGGGCGGCACCGGGGAGCTGTTTTTT. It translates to CASSRVAQGGTGELFF.